Below, one T cell receptor (beta chain) is given with its context. Its matching antigen is unknown. One entry per CDR3 protein results from TCRdb running MiXCR on the RT-PCR reads. Here the sample spans over 650,000 distinct CDR3 sequences, around 20% being singletons. The sample belongs to a study of response to subunit inactivated influenza vaccine. General study findings and limits: The authors suggested that few new T cells are recruited per seasonal influenza vaccination.

Germline V gene lookup returns CDR1 MNHNS and CDR2 SASEGT. The length of the CDR3 is 15 residues. V was pared by 5 bases and J by 8 bases, with 7 bases of the junction left unmatched. Specimen: PBMCs from blood, collected 5 days after vaccination. The chain carries TRBV6-1 and TRBJ2-1; the match to TRBD2 covers 12 bases. The source of this sequence is a man in his forties or fifties who received an inactivated influenza vaccine. CDR3 region: CASSPRLAGDYEQFF. The CDR3 region has the DNA TGTGCCAGCAGTCCGCGACTAGCGGGAGACTATGAGCAGTTCTTC.